A few counts support the clone carrying this T cell receptor beta chain. As yet, its antigen is unknown. Within the ViraFEST assay, antigen-specific CD4+ T cells underwent expansion with viral peptide pools prior to sequencing. Isolating CD4+ T cells followed ten to eleven days of culture. The study found no prior SARS-CoV-2 infection in the vaccine recipients, who tested negative for nucleocapsid antibodies. Germline V gene sequence: CDR1 KGHSH, CDR2 LQKENI. Deletions cut 6 bases from V and 3 bases from J, with 11 bases between. The CDR3 totals 14 residues. The entry originates in a study of vaccination effects on CD4 cells after COVID-19. The data were produced by immunoSEQ multiplex PCR, yet TCRdb's version contains in-frame clones alone and is incomplete. The sample contains roughly 65,000 clones, less than 85% of which appear only once.

The V call is TRBV18, the J call TRBJ2-2, with a weak D call TRBD1 (5 bases). This TCR derives from a human donor who received a COVID-19 vaccine. The sequencing here drew on CD4+ T cells from PBMCs cultured with HCoV-NL63 spike peptides, taken before COVID-19 vaccination. Written as DNA, the CDR3 is TGTGCCAGCTCGCGACAGTTAGACACCGGGGAGCTGTTTTTT. Residues: CASSRQLDTGELFF.